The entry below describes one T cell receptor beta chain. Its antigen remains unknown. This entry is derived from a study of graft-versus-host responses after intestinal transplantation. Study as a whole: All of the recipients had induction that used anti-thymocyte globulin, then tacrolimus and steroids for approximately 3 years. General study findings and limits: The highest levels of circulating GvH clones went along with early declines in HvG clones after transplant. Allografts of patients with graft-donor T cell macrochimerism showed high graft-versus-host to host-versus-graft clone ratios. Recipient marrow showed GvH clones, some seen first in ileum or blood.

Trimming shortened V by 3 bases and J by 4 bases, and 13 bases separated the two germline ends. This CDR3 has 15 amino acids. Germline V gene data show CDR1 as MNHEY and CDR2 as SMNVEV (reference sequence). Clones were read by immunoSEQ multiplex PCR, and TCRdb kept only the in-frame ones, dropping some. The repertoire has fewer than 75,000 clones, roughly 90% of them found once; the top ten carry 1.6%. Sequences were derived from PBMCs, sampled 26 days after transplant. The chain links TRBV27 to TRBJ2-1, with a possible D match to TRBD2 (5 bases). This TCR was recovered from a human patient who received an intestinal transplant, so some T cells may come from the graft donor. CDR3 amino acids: CASSFERGPYNEQFF. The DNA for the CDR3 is TGTGCCAGCAGTTTTGAACGGGGTCCGTACAATGAGCAGTTCTTC.